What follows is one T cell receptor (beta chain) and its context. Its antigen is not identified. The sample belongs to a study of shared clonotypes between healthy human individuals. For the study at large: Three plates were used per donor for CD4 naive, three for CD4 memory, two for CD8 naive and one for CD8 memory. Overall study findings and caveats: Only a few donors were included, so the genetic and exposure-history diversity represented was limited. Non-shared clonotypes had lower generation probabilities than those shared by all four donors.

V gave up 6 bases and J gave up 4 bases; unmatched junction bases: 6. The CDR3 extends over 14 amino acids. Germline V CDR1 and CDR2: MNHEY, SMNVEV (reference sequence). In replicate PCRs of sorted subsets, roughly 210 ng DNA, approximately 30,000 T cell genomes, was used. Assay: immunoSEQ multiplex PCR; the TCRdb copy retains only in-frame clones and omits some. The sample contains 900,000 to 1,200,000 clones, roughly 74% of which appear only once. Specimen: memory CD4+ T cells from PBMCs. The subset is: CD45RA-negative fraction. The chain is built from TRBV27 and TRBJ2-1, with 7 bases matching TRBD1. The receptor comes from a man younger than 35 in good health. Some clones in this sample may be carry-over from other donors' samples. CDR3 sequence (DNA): TGTGCCAGCAGGGGGGCAGGGGGTTACAATGAGCAGTTCTTC. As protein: CASRGAGGYNEQFF.